Many counts were recorded for the clone carrying this T cell receptor (beta chain). Authors of the study amplified TCR beta CDR3 regions from RNA transcripts. When the TCR CDR3 underwent first-round RT-PCR, the HTBI primer set was used. MiXCR was run by TCRdb on the multiplex PCR reads, yielding one entry per CDR3 protein. The sample has more than 100,000 distinct CDR3 sequences, roughly 50% seen once. The germline CDR1 and CDR2 sequences are MGHRA and YSYEKL. This CDR3 region has 16 residues. Trimming took 3 bases from V and 7 from J, leaving 21 bases between them. The data originate from a study of T cells in Graves' hyperthyroidism and ophthalmopathy.

Sequencing was done on a sample of blood. The sequence came from a man aged 35 to 55 with Graves' hyperthyroidism. The V and J genes are TRBV4-1 and TRBJ1-1, with D hard to call. CDR3 coding DNA: TGCGCCAGCAGCCAGCGCGACACAGCAGTACGAGGTGAAGCTTTCTTT. Translating it yields CASSQRDTAVRGEAFF.